This is a list of T cell receptor beta chains from one sample in a study of response to subunit inactivated influenza vaccine. TCRdb independently ran MiXCR on the RT-PCR reads; one entry per CDR3 protein. The sample lists under 950,000 distinct CDR3 sequences, 21% occurring once. Sequenced here: PBMCs from blood, sampled 5 to 6 days after vaccination. The receptors were gathered from a man over 45 who received an inactivated influenza vaccine. Both conserved end residues are part of each CDR3. D genes are given only for firm matches. Expanded clones get a size class; other rows say once, few or many, or leave the size out.

size,D,J,V,CDR3,DNA
.,TRBD2,TRBJ2-3,TRBV5-4,CASSSTSGRTKYF,TGTGCCAGCAGCTCGACTAGCGGGAGGACGAAGTATTTT
many,.,TRBJ1-1,TRBV12-3/TRBV12-4,CASSKTALEAFF,TGTGCCAGCAGCAAGACAGCCCTTGAAGCTTTCTTT
few,.,TRBJ1-5,TRBV20-1,CSALQDLGQPQHF,TGCAGTGCTCTTCAGGATCTTGGTCAGCCCCAGCATTTT
.,.,TRBJ2-1,TRBV12-5,CASGLGSEQFF,TGTGCTAGTGGCCTTGGGAGTGAGCAGTTCTTC
.,TRBD2,TRBJ2-1,TRBV11-1,CASSRSWGGRPREGNEQFF,TGTGCCAGCAGTCGTTCTTGGGGCGGGAGGCCTCGAGAGGGGAATGAGCAGTTCTTC
many,TRBD2,TRBJ2-1,TRBV20-1,CSARDAGGTYNEQFF,TGCAGTGCTAGAGACGCGGGAGGGACCTACAATGAGCAGTTCTTC
.,TRBD2,TRBJ2-5,TRBV20-1,CSAPSPGGRETQYF,TGCAGTGCGCCGTCTCCGGGGGGTAGGGAGACCCAGTACTTC
.,.,TRBJ2-7,TRBV7-2,CASSLNGPRYEQYF,TGTGCCAGCAGCTTAAACGGACCTCGTTACGAGCAGTACTTC
.,.,TRBJ2-2,TRBV29-1,CSVGGAGELFF,TGCAGCGTTGGGGGCGCCGGGGAGCTGTTTTTT
.,.,TRBJ1-5,TRBV11-2,CASSLGSDNSPQHF,TGTGCCAGCAGCTTAGGGTCGGATAATTCACCCCAGCATTTT
.,.,TRBJ1-5,TRBV10-3,CAISGSANQPQHF,TGTGCCATCAGTGGTTCAGCTAATCAGCCCCAGCATTTT
few,TRBD2,TRBJ2-1,TRBV20-1,CSANSGRNPNEQFF,TGCAGTGCAAACAGCGGGAGGAACCCCAATGAGCAGTTCTTC
.,TRBD2,TRBJ2-1,TRBV20-1,CSASMTSGNNEQFF,TGCAGTGCTAGTATGACTAGCGGTAACAATGAGCAGTTCTTC
.,.,TRBJ1-2,TRBV27,CASSRAGPQFLIIDGYTF,TGTGCCAGCAGCCGGGCGGGACCTCAGTTTCTTATCATCGATGGCTACACCTTC
.,.,TRBJ2-7,TRBV28,CASSPLPGSSHEQYF,TGTGCCAGCAGTCCCCTCCCCGGGAGCAGCCACGAGCAGTACTTC
few,TRBD2,TRBJ2-3,TRBV20-1,CSAESGRFSDTQYF,TGCAGTGCTGAAAGCGGGAGATTTTCCGATACGCAGTATTTT
few,TRBD1,TRBJ1-5,TRBV10-2,CASSRGQGNQPQHF,TGCGCCAGCAGTCGAGGACAGGGGAATCAGCCCCAGCATTTT
.,.,TRBJ2-6,TRBV7-8,CASTLKGISVANVLTF,TGTGCCAGCACCCTCAAAGGGATCTCGGTGGCCAACGTCCTGACTTTC
once,.,TRBJ2-7,TRBV28,CASSPLVVGSGEQYF,TGTGCCAGCAGTCCCTTGGTGGTCGGTTCGGGGGAGCAGTACTTC
.,.,TRBJ1-1,TRBV27,CASSLWPLGLYTEAFF,TGTGCCAGCAGTTTATGGCCTTTGGGTCTCTACACTGAAGCTTTCTTT
.,TRBD2,TRBJ2-1,TRBV18,CASSPLGIAGFFDEQFF,TGTGCCAGCTCACCACTAGGGATAGCGGGGTTTTTCGATGAGCAGTTCTTC
.,.,TRBJ2-1,TRBV7-3,CASSLGRGRKNEQFF,TGTGCCAGCAGCTTAGGGCGGGGAAGAAAGAATGAGCAGTTCTTC
.,TRBD1,TRBJ2-1,TRBV7-6,CASSIHPTGNNEQFF,TGTGCCAGCAGCATCCACCCGACAGGGAACAATGAGCAGTTCTTC
few,.,TRBJ2-7,TRBV24-1,CATSDLLFSPYEQYF,TGTGCCACCAGTGATTTGCTATTTTCTCCCTACGAGCAGTACTTC
.,.,TRBJ2-3,TRBV28,CASRPVWSTDTQYF,TGTGCCAGCCGCCCGGTTTGGTCCACAGATACGCAGTATTTT
many,TRBD2,TRBJ2-7,TRBV13,CASSLDPLADEQYF,TGTGCCAGCAGCTTAGACCCCCTAGCGGACGAGCAGTACTTC
many,TRBD2,TRBJ2-1,TRBV13,CASSLAVGLAGEVNEQFF,TGTGCCAGCAGCTTAGCGGTGGGTCTTGCGGGAGAGGTGAATGAGCAGTTCTTC
.,TRBD1,TRBJ1-6,TRBV20-1,CSARKTGPNNSPLHF,TGCAGTGCTAGAAAGACAGGGCCCAATAATTCACCCCTCCACTTT
.,.,TRBJ1-2,TRBV5-1,CASSPTEQNYGYTF,TGCGCCAGCAGCCCGACAGAACAGAACTATGGCTACACCTTC
few,.,TRBJ1-2,TRBV20-1,CSVQGDYGYTF,TGCAGTGTCCAGGGTGACTATGGCTACACCTTC
few,TRBD1,TRBJ2-2,TRBV29-1,CSDWDRGSYSPGELFF,TGCAGCGATTGGGACAGGGGATCTTATAGCCCCGGGGAGCTGTTTTTT